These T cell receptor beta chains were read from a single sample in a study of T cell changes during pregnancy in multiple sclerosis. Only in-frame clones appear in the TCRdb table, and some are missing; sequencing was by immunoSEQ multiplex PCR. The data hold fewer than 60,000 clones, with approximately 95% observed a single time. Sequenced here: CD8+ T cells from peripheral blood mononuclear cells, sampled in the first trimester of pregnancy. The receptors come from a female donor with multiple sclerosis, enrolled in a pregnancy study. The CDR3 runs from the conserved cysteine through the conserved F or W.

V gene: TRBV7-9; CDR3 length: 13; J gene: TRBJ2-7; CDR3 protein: CASSSDRSYEQYF
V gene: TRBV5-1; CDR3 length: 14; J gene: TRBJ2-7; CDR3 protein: CASSLGTGFYEQYF
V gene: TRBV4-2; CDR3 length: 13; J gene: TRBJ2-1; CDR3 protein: CASSPGRHNEQFF
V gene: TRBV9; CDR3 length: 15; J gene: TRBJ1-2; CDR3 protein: CASSVDFGAAYGYTF
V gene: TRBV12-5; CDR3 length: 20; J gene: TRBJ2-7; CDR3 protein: CASGLVKGRHRGFPSYEQYF
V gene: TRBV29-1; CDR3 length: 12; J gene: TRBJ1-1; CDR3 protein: CSVQGARGEAFF
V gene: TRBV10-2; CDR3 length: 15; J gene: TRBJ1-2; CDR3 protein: CASSESNRVRNGYTF
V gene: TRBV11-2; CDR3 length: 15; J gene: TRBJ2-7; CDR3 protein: CASSYGQALGNEQYF
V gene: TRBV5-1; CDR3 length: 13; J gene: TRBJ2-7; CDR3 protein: CASSLVGRDEQYF
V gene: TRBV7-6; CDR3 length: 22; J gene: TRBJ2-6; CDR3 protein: CASSPTPPDRGQWSSGANVLTF
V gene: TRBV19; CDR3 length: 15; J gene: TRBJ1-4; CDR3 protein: CASSSLEGANEKLFF
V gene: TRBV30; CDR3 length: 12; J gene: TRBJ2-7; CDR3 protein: CAWSVGTYEQYF
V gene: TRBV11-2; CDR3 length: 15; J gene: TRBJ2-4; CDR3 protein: CASSSPEDRSNIQYF
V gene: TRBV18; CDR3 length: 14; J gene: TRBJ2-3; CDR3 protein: CATETGEGTDTQYF
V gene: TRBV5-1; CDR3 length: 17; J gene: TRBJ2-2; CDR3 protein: CASSLRKSGRNTGELFF
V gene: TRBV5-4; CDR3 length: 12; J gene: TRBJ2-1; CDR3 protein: CASSSGLHEQFF
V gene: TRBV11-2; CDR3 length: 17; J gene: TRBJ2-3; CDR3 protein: CASSSLGQGAVKNTQYF
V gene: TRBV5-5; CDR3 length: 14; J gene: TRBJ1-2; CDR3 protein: CASSPPVSNYGYTF
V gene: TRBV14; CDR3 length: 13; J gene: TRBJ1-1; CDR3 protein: CASSPRGNTEAFF
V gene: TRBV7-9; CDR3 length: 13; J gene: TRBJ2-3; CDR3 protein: CASKDRGTDTQYF
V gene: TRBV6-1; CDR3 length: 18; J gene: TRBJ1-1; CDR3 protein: CASSEAVGGPLMNTEAFF
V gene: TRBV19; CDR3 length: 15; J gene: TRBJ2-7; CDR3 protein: CASSSGQGEPYEQYF
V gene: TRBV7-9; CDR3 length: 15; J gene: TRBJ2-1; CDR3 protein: CASSKINRVLGEQFF
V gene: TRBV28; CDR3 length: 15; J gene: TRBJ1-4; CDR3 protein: CASSLPAGYNEKLFF
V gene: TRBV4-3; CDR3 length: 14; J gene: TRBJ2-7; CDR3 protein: CASSSVGRGYEQYF
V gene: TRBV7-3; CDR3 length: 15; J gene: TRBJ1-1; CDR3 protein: CASSPGTGRDTEAFF
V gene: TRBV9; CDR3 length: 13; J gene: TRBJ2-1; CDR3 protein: CASSSNSGREQFF
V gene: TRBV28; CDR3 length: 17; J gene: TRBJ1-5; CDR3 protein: CASSLGLPDYSNQPQHF
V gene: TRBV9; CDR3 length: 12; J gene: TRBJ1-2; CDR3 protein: CASRQGAHGYTF
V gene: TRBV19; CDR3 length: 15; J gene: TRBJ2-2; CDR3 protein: CASTQGLAGVGELFF
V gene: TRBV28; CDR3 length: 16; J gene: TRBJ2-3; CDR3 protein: CATTFLAGGDTDTQYF
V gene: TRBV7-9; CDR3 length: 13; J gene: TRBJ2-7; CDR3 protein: CASSTGVGYEQYF
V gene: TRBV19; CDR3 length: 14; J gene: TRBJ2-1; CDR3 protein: CASSTGTGYNEQFF
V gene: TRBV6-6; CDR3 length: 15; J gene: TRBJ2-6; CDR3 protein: CASSTTGSGANVLTF
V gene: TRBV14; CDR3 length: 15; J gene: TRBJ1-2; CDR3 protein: CASSQARTGVNGYTF
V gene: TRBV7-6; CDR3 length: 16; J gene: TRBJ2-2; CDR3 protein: CASSLDSSGSTGELFF
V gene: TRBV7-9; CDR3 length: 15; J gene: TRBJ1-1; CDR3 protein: CASSFPQTGHTEAFF
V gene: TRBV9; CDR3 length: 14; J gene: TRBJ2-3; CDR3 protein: CASSIGQGLDTQYF
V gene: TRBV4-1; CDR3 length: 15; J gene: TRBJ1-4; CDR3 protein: CASSQGGATNEKLFF
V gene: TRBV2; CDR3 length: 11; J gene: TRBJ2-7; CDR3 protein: CASRKGGEQYF
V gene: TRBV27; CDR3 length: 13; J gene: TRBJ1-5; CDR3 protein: CASSLIVNQPQHF
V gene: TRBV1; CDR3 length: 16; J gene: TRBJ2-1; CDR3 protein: CTSSHLLAPAYNEQFF
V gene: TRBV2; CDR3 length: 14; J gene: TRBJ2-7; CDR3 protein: CASSEGGGRDEQYF
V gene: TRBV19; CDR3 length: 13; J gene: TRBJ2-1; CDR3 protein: CATSSGSYNEQFF
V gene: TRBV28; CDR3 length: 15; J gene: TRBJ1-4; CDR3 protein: CASSRFMGLKEKLFF